The 13 T cell receptor beta chains below all came from one sample that was sequenced in a study of blood T cell repertoires in COVID-19. TCRdb's table, derived via immunoSEQ multiplex PCR, lists solely in-frame clones and lacks some. Of around 130,000 clones detected, 80% to 90% appear once; the ten largest clones hold approximately 30%. The specimen was peripheral blood. Receptors originate from a man in his 70s with active or convalescent COVID-19.

This clone was observed a few times. The chain uses TRBV19 and TRBJ1-6, with TRBD1 matching 7 bases. CDR1 is LNHDA, CDR2 SQIVND, per germline (reference sequence). Trimming cost V 7 bases and J 9 bases; bases outside gene matches: 9. The CDR3 runs to 14 residues. The CDR3 DNA reads as TGTGCCAGTACCCCAAAGGGGGCCCGTTCACCCCTCCACTTT. This codes for CASTPKGARSPLHF. Drawing the rest from reference TRBV19 and TRBJ1-6, the complete variable domain is DGGITQSPKYLFRKEGQNVTLSCEQNLNHDAMYWYRQDPGQGLRLIYYSQIVNDFQKGDIAEGYSVSREKKESFPLTVTSAQKNPTAFYLCASTPKGARSPLHFGNGTRLTVT.

The V and J genes are TRBV6-5 and TRBJ2-1; D is perhaps TRBD1 (6 bases). CDR3 length equals 15 residues. Germline CDR1 and CDR2: MNHEY and SVGAGI. V was cut by 7 bases and J by 4 bases, with 17 bases left in between. CDR3 DNA: TGTGCCAGCACTGGGGGCCGGACAGAGTACAATGAGCAGTTCTTC. Protein: CASTGGRTEYNEQFF.

In DNA form, the CDR3 reads TGTGCCAGCGTTCAGCGGGGGAGAGAGACCCAGTACTTC. Its translation is CASVQRGRETQYF. The chain is built from TRBV3-1 (or the pseudogene TRBV3-2) and TRBJ2-5, with 8 bases that match TRBD2. CDR1 and CDR2 (germline): LGHDT, YNNKEL (reference sequence). Trimming took 8 bases from V and 4 from J; bases not matched to a gene: 6. The length of the CDR3 is 13 residues.

This rearrangement joins TRBV10-2 to TRBJ1-5; 8 nucleotides match TRBD1. The germline CDR1 and CDR2 sequences are WSHSY and SAAADI. The CDR3 covers 14 residues. The trim removed 6 bases at V and 7 bases at J, leaving 8 bases unmatched. This CDR3 reads CASSLDRGRQPQHF. In DNA form, the CDR3 reads TGCGCCAGCAGCCTAGACAGGGGTCGGCAGCCCCAGCATTTT.

V and J are TRBV27 and TRBJ2-7, with D possibly matching TRBD2 (6 bases). The germline V and J ends were trimmed by 0 bases and 1 base, with 7 bases remaining between them. The CDR3 runs 14 residues. Germline lookup yields CDR1 MNHEY and CDR2 SMNVEV (reference sequence). CDR3 residues: CASSLSAGSYEQYF. Here the CDR3 DNA reads TGTGCCAGCAGTTTATCCGCGGGATCCTACGAGCAGTACTTC.

V is TRBV2 and J is TRBJ1-4; 9 positions agree with TRBD1. The CDR3 totals 14 residues. Unmatched junction bases numbered 5, after V lost 5 bases and J lost 7 bases. CDR1 is SNHLY, CDR2 FYNNEI, per germline. Here the CDR3 reads CASSWDREAEKLFF. The CDR3 DNA sequence: TGTGCCAGCAGTTGGGACAGGGAGGCTGAAAAACTGTTTTTT.

Points on this clone: This specimen includes other DNA sequences encoding the same CDR3. This chain links TRBV5-6 with TRBJ2-5; D ambiguous. V was shortened by 0 bases and J by 4 bases, with 4 bases between the two germline ends. This CDR3 has 12 amino acids. The germline V gene encodes CDR1 SGHDT and CDR2 YYEEEE. The CDR3 region is CASSLDRETQYF. The CDR3 DNA follows: TGTGCCAGCAGCTTGGACAGAGAGACCCAGTACTTC.

The chain couples TRBV9 to TRBJ2-7; 11 bases align to TRBD2. The germline CDR1 and CDR2 sequences are SGDLS and YYNGEE. V shed 5 bases and J 6 bases; nucleotides not matched to a gene: 13. The length of the CDR3 is 16 residues. CDR3 sequence (DNA): TGTGCCAGCAGTCTAATAGCGGGAGGGGGCGGATCCGAGCAGTACTTC. Translation: CASSLIAGGGGSEQYF.

The chain joins TRBV29-1 to TRBJ2-7; 7 nucleotides match TRBD1. J gave up 1 base and V 6 bases, and 6 bases lay outside the gene matches. The CDR3 is 13 amino acids. Germline V gene data show CDR1 as SQVTM and CDR2 as ANQGSEA. Here the CDR3 reads CSVRGRWSYEQYF. The CDR3 DNA is TGCAGCGTGAGGGGGCGTTGGTCCTACGAGCAGTACTTC.

This chain uses TRBV2 with TRBJ1-1, with unresolved D. This CDR3 spans 14 amino acids. V shed 4 bases and J shed 2 bases, with 11 bases lying between them. Germline lookup yields CDR1 SNHLY and CDR2 FYNNEI. The CDR3 spells CASSALQTNTEAFF. Written as DNA, the CDR3 is TGTGCCAGCAGTGCCTTACAGACAAACACTGAAGCTTTCTTT.

CDR3 protein: CASSFRQGTTGYEQYF. The CDR3 nucleotides are TGTGCCAGCAGTTTCCGACAGGGAACCACAGGGTACGAGCAGTACTTC. The V gene is TRBV28, the J gene TRBJ2-7; TRBD1 matches at 7 bases. The CDR3 extends over 16 amino acids. Germline CDR1 reads MDHEN; CDR2 reads SYDVKM. Unmatched junction bases numbered 12, after V lost 3 bases and J lost 4 bases.

V usage is TRBV5-1 and J usage is TRBJ1-1; 7 bases are shared with TRBD1. This CDR3 spans 13 amino acids. J was trimmed by 8 bases and V by 2 bases; bases with no gene match: 6. Germline loops: CDR1 SGHRS, CDR2 YFSETQ. CDR3 amino acids: CASSFTGQTEAFF. The CDR3 DNA sequence: TGCGCCAGCAGCTTTACGGGACAGACCGAAGCTTTCTTT.

The chain uses TRBV20-1 and TRBJ2-2; no clear D gene. Trimming took 3 bases from V and 2 from J, leaving 10 bases between them. The CDR3 runs to 14 residues. Germline loops: CDR1 DFQATT, CDR2 SNEGSKA (reference sequence). Here the CDR3 reads CSASKRHNTGELFF. As DNA, the CDR3 is TGCAGTGCTAGTAAAAGACACAACACCGGGGAGCTGTTTTTT.